Below, 13 T cell receptor beta chains from the same sample are listed, as sequenced in a study of cytomegalovirus exposure and HLA in healthy donors. 13 Jbeta primers and 60 Vbeta primers were used for the PCR. Libraries were prepared by immunoSEQ multiplex PCR; TCRdb keeps only in-frame clonotypes and omits some of them. The table has roughly 99,000 clones, more than 75% seen once; the top ten hold roughly 3.8%. Sequencing used PBMCs. The receptor source for this set is a woman in her 40s in good health and CMV-seronegative.

This chain uses TRBV7-2 with TRBJ1-2, with 9 nucleotides matching TRBD1. J lost 7 bases, V lost 5 bases, and 14 bases had no gene match. In germline, CDR1 is SGHTA, CDR2 FQGNSA. The CDR3 loop spans 16 amino acids. CDR3 region: CASSPRDRVVKGGYTF. In DNA, the CDR3 is TGTGCCAGCAGCCCCCGGGACAGGGTAGTAAAGGGTGGCTACACCTTC.

The chain has TRBV28 and TRBJ1-5, with a possible D match to TRBD1 (6 bases). This CDR3 is 15 amino acids long. The germline V and J ends were trimmed by 2 bases and 6 bases, with 14 bases remaining between them. CDR1 and CDR2 (germline): MDHEN, SYDVKM. The CDR3 here is CASSLNVRGAQPQHF. The CDR3 nucleotides are TGTGCCAGCAGTTTAAATGTCAGGGGTGCTCAGCCCCAGCATTTT.

The V gene is TRBV7-2, the J gene TRBJ1-1; 10 positions match TRBD1. There are 17 residues in the CDR3. Per germline, CDR1 SGHTA and CDR2 FQGNSA. Trimming at V came to 3 bases and at J to 0 bases, leaving 7 bases not matched to a gene. This CDR3 reads CASSFGDRGLLNTEAFF. CDR3 nucleotides: TGTGCCAGCAGCTTCGGGGACAGGGGACTCTTGAACACTGAAGCTTTCTTT. The full variable domain, rest sourced from reference TRBV7-2 and TRBJ1-1, is GAGVSQSPSNKVTEKGKDVELRCDPISGHTALYWYRQSLGQGLEFLIYFQGNSAPDKSGLPSDRFSAERTGGSVSTLTIQRTQQEDSAVYLCASSFGDRGLLNTEAFFGQGTRLTVV.

CDR3 nucleotide sequence: TGCGCCAGCAGCCACGGGACAGCCCAACCGACACCCCTCCACTTT. Its translation is CASSHGTAQPTPLHF. J is TRBJ1-6 and V is TRBV23-1; 7 nucleotides align to TRBD1. TRBV23-1 is an ORF, with its function uncertain. V lost 6 bases, J lost 11 bases, and 13 bases stayed unmatched. The CDR3 runs to 15 residues.

The chain employs TRBV18 and TRBJ1-5; possibly TRBD1 for D (6 bases). The V end lost 3 bases, the J end lost 5 bases, and 11 bases lay between the germline ends. The V gene's germline CDR1 is KGHSH and CDR2 LQKENI. This CDR3 has 14 amino acids. CDR3 nucleotide sequence: TGTGCCAGCTCACCTCAAGGGGGGGATCAGCCCCAGCATTTT. Its translation: CASSPQGGDQPQHF.

This chain connects TRBV12-5 to TRBJ2-7; 10 bases agree with TRBD1. Per the germline V gene, CDR1 is LGHNT and CDR2 is FRNRAP. CDR3 length equals 14 residues. The V gene end was trimmed by 7 bases and the J gene end by 2 bases; junction bases not matched to a gene: 5. The CDR3 here is CASATDRGPYEQYF. DNA of the CDR3: TGTGCTAGTGCAACCGACAGGGGGCCCTACGAGCAGTACTTC.

The rearrangement joins TRBV9 to TRBJ1-1, with a weak D call TRBD1 (6 bases). The CDR3 length is 15 residues. V shed 4 bases and J shed 0 bases, with 13 bases lying between them. Germline-derived CDR1 and CDR2 are SGDLS and YYNGEE. The CDR3 protein is CASSTGTRMNTEAFF. The CDR3 nucleotides read TGTGCCAGCAGCACCGGGACAAGGATGAACACTGAAGCTTTCTTT.

The chain employs TRBV6-5 and TRBJ1-2; a possible D gene is TRBD1 (5 bases). The CDR3 consists of 12 residues. The germline V gene has CDR1 MNHEY and CDR2 SVGAGI. V lost 7 bases, J lost 8 bases, and 14 bases lay in between. The CDR3 DNA sequence: TGTGCCAGCACGGACGCGGGGACGGGCTACACCTTC. It codes for CASTDAGTGYTF.

This chain links TRBV4-3 with TRBJ2-1; 11 bases line up with TRBD2. Germline loops: CDR1 LGHNA, CDR2 YSLEER. The V and J ends lost 1 base and 2 bases, in that order; junction bases with no gene match: 1. This CDR3 region has 16 residues. This CDR3 reads CASSQATSGAYNEQFF. The CDR3 nucleotides are TGCGCCAGCAGCCAAGCGACTAGCGGGGCCTACAATGAGCAGTTCTTC.

In this sample, this clone turned up a few times. This rearrangement joins TRBV2 to TRBJ1-5, with 12 bases that match TRBD1. This CDR3 is 16 amino acids long. CDR1 and CDR2 from the germline V gene are SNHLY and FYNNEI. Trimming removed 5 bases from V and 6 bases from J; junction bases left unmatched: 8. Here the CDR3 DNA reads TGTGCCAGCAGTCACGAGGGACAGGGGGCAATTCAGCCCCAGCATTTT. It codes for CASSHEGQGAIQPQHF. Supplemented by reference TRBV2 and TRBJ1-5, the full variable domain reads EPEVTQTPSHQVTQMGQEVILRCVPISNHLYFYWYRQILGQKVEFLVSFYNNEISEKSEIFDDQFSVERPDGSNFTLKIRSTKLEDSAMYFCASSHEGQGAIQPQHFGDGTRLSIL.

Note on this clone: The junction shows a germline mismatch at one end, possibly a read error. The chain couples TRBV5-4 to TRBJ1-2; perhaps TRBD1 as D (6 bases). In germline, CDR1 is SGHNT, CDR2 YYREEE (reference sequence). This CDR3 is built from 14 residues. CDR3 in DNA: TGTGCCAGCAGCTTACAGGGACCTAACTATGGCTACCCCTTC. Protein product: CASSLQGPNYGYPF. The variable domain in full, completed from reference TRBV5-4 and TRBJ1-2, reads ETGVTQSPTHLIKTRGQQVTLRCSSQSGHNTVSWYQQALGQGPQFIFQYYREEENGRGNFPPRFSGLQFPNYSSELNVNALELDDSALYLCASSLQGPNYGYPFGSGTRLTVV.

The chain is built from TRBV5-1 and TRBJ1-6; D is unclear. Germline loops: CDR1 SGHRS, CDR2 YFSETQ. Trimming shortened V by 4 bases and J by 7 bases, and 15 bases separated the two germline ends. This CDR3 is built from 15 residues. The DNA of the CDR3 is TGCGCCAGCAGCAGCCAGACCGGGATCAATTCACCCCTCCACTTT. It codes for CASSSQTGINSPLHF.

This clone was counted at least ten times. The rearrangement links TRBV5-6 to TRBJ2-7; TRBD1 agrees at 8 bases. Germline CDR1 is SGHDT and CDR2 is YYEEEE. Trimming cost V 1 base and J 2 bases; bases outside gene matches: 5. This CDR3 is 15 amino acids long. The CDR3: CASSLTGTGTYEQYF. The CDR3 nucleotides read TGTGCCAGCAGCTTGACGGGGACAGGAACCTACGAGCAGTACTTC.